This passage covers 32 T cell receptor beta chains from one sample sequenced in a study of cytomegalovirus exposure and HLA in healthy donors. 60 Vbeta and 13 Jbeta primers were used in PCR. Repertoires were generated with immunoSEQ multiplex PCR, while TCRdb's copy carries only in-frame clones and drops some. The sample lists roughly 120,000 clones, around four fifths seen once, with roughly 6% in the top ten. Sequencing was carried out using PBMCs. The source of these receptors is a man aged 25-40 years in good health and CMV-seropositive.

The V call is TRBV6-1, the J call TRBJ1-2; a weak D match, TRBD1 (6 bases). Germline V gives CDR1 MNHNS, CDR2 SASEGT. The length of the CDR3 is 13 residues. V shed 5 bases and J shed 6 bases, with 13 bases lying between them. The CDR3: CASSPRQDHGYTF. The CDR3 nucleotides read TGTGCCAGCAGTCCAAGACAGGATCATGGCTACACCTTC.

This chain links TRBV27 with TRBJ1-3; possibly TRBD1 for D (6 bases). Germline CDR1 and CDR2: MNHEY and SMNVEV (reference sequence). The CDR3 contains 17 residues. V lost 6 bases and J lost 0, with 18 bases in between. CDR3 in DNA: TGTGCCAGCAGCTGTTTCAGGGGTCCCTCCTCTGGAAACACCATATATTTT. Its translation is CASSCFRGPSSGNTIYF.

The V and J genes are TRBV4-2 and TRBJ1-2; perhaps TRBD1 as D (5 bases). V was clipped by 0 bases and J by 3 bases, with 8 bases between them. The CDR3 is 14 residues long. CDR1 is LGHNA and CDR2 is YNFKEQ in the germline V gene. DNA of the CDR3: TGTGCCAGCAGCCAAGAGGGGGGGGACTATGGCTACACCTTC. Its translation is CASSQEGGDYGYTF.

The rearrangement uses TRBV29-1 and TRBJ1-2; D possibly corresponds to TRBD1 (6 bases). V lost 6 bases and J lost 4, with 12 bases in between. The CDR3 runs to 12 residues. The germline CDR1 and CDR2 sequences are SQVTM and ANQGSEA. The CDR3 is CSVWDMIYGYTF. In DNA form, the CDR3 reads TGCAGCGTCTGGGACATGATCTATGGCTACACCTTC.

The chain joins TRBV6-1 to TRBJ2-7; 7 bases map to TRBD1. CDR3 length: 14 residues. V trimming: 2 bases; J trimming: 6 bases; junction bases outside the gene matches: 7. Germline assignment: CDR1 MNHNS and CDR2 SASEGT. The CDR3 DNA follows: TGTGCCAGCAGTGAAAGCTGGACAGGTCCCGAGCAGTACTTC. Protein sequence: CASSESWTGPEQYF.

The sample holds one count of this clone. This chain's CDR3 is CAIGSGGDAEAFF. The CDR3 DNA follows: TGTGCCATAGGTTCCGGGGGGGATGCTGAAGCTTTCTTT. V is TRBV10-3 and J is TRBJ1-1, with a possible D match to TRBD1 (5 bases). This CDR3 has 13 residues. Trimming stripped 9 bases from V and 6 bases from J, with 17 bases between. The V gene's germline CDR1 is ENHRY and CDR2 SYGVKD.

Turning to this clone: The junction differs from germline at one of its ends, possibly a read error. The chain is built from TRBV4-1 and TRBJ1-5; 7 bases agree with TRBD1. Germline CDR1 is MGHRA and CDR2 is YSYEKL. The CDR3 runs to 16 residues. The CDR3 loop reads CASSPGGTADPASPLF. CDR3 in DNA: TGCGCCAGCAGCCCGGGTGGGACAGCCGACCCAGCTTCCCCTCTTTTT.

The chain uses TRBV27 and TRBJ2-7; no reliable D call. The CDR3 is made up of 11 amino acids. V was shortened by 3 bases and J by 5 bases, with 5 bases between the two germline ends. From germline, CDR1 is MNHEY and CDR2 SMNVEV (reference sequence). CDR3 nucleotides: TGTGCCAGCAGTTTTGGGCACGAGCAGTACTTC. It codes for CASSFGHEQYF.

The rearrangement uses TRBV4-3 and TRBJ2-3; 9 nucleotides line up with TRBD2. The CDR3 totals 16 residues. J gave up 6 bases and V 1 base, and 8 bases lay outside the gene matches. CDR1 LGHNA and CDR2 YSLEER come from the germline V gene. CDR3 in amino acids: CASSQGGRGGSDTQYF. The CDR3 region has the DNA TGCGCCAGCAGCCAAGGGGGGCGGGGGGGCTCTGATACGCAGTATTTT.

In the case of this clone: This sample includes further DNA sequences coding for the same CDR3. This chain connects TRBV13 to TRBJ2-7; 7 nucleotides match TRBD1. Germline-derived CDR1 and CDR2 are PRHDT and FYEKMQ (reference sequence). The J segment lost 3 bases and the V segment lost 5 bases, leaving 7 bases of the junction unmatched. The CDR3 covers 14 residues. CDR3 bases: TGTGCCAGCAGCCCGAGGGGGCAGGGCTACGAGCAGTACTTC. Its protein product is CASSPRGQGYEQYF.

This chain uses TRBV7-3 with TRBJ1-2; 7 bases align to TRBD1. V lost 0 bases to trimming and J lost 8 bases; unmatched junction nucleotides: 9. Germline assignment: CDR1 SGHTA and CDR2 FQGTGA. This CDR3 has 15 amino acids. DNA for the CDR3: TGTGCCAGCAGCTTAACGCCACAGGGGCAAGGGGGCTACACCTTC. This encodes CASSLTPQGQGGYTF.

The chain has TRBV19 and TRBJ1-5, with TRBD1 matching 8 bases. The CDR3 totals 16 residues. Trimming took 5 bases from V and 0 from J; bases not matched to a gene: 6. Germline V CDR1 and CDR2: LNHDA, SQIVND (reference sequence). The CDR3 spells CASSPRTGNSNQPQHF. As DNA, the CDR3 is TGTGCCAGTAGTCCCCGGACAGGGAATAGCAATCAGCCCCAGCATTTT.

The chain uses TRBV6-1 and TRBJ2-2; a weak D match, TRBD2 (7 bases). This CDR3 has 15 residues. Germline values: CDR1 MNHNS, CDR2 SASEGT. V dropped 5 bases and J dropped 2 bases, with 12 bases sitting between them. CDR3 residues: CASSQRGGNTGELFF. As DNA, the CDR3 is TGTGCCAGCAGTCAAAGGGGGGGAAACACCGGGGAGCTGTTTTTT.

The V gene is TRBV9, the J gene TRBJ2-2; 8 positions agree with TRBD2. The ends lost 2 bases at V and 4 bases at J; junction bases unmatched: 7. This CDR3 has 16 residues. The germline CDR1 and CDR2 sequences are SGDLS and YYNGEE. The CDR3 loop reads CASSVHRGGRTGELFF. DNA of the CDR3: TGTGCCAGCAGCGTCCACCGGGGGGGGCGCACCGGGGAGCTGTTTTTT.

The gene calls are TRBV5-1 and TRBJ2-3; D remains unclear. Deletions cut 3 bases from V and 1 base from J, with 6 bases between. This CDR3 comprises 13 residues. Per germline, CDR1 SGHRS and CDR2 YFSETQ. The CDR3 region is CASSSGGTDTQYF. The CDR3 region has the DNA TGCGCCAGCAGCTCGGGTGGCACAGATACGCAGTATTTT.

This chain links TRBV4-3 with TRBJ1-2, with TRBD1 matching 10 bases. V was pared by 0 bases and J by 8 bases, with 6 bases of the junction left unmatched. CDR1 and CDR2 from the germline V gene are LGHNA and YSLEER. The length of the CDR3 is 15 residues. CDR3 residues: CASSQDHGTGVGYTF. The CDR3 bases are TGCGCCAGCAGCCAAGATCATGGGACAGGGGTAGGCTACACCTTC.

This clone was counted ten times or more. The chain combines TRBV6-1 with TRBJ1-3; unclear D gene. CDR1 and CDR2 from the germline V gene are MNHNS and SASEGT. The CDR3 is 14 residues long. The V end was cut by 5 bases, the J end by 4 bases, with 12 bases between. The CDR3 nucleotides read TGTGCCAGCAGTTTCGTTGGAGGAGGAAACACCATATATTTT. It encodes CASSFVGGGNTIYF.

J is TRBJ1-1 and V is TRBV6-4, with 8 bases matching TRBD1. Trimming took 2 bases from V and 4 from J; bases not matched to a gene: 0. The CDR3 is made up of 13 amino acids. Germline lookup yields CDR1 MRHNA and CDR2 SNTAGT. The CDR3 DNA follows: TGTGCCAGCAGTGACGACAGGGGCACTGAAGCTTTCTTT. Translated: CASSDDRGTEAFF.

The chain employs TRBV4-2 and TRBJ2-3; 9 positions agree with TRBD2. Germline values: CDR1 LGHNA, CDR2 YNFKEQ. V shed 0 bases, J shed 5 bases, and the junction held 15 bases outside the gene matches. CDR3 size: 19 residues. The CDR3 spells CASSQDFSKRGVARDTQYF. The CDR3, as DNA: TGTGCCAGCAGCCAAGATTTTAGTAAGCGGGGGGTAGCACGAGATACGCAGTATTTT.

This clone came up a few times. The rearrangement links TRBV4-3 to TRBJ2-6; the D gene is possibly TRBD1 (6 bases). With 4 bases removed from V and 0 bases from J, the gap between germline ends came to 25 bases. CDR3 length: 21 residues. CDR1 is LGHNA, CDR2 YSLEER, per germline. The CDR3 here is CASSPGDDFWDTFSGANVLTF. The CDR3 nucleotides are TGCGCCAGCAGCCCTGGGGATGATTTCTGGGACACCTTCTCTGGGGCCAACGTCCTGACTTTC.

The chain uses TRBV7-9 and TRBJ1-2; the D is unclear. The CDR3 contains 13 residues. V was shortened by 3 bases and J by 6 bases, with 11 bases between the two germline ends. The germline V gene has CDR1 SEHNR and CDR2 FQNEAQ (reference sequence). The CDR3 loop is CASSLPVEDGYTF. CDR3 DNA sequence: TGTGCCAGCAGCTTGCCGGTGGAGGATGGCTACACCTTC.

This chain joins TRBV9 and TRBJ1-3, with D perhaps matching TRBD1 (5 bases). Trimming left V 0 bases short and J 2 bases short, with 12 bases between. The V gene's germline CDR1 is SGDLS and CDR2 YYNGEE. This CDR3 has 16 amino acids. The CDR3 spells CASSVGQWGAGNTIYF. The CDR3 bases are TGTGCCAGCAGCGTAGGCCAGTGGGGGGCTGGAAACACCATATATTTT.

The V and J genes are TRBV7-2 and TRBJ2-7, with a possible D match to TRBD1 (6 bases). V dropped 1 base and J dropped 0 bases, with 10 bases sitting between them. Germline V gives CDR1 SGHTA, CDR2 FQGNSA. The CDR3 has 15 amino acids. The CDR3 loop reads CASSLGNRVSYEQYF. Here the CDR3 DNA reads TGTGCCAGCAGCTTAGGCAACAGGGTCTCCTACGAGCAGTACTTC. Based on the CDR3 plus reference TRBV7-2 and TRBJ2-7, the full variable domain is GAGVSQSPSNKVTEKGKDVELRCDPISGHTALYWYRQSLGQGLEFLIYFQGNSAPDKSGLPSDRFSAERTGGSVSTLTIQRTQQEDSAVYLCASSLGNRVSYEQYFGPGTRLTVT.

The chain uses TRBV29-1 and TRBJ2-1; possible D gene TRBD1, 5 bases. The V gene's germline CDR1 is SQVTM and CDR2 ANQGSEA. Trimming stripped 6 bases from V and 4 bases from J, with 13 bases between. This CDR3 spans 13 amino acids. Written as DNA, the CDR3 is TGCAGCGTATACGACAGTCCTTACAATGAGCAGTTCTTC. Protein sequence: CSVYDSPYNEQFF.

Here the CDR3 DNA reads TGTGCCTGGACCGTCGGGACAGGGGGCGGCTATGGCTACACCTTC. The encoded protein is CAWTVGTGGGYGYTF. This chain connects TRBV30 to TRBJ1-2, with TRBD1 matching over 12 bases. The CDR3 consists of 15 residues. V dropped 4 bases and J dropped 4; count of bases not matched to a gene: 7. CDR1 is GTSNPN, CDR2 SVGIG, per germline (reference sequence). Combining the CDR3 with reference TRBV30 and TRBJ1-2 gives the whole variable domain SQTIHQWPATLVQPVGSPLSLECTVEGTSNPNLYWYRQAAGRGLQLLFYSVGIGQISSEVPQNLSASRPQDRQFILSSKKLLLSDSGFYLCAWTVGTGGGYGYTFGSGTRLTVV.

CDR3 residues: CASSIVGRDILRAGAGELFF. DNA for the CDR3: TGTGCCAGTAGTATAGTAGGACGGGACATACTAAGAGCTGGGGCCGGGGAGCTGTTTTTT. The J gene is TRBJ2-2, the V gene TRBV19; D is perhaps TRBD1 (6 bases). Trimming removed 1 base from V and 6 bases from J, with 27 bases in between. Germline V gives CDR1 LNHDA, CDR2 SQIVND (reference sequence). This CDR3 has 20 residues.

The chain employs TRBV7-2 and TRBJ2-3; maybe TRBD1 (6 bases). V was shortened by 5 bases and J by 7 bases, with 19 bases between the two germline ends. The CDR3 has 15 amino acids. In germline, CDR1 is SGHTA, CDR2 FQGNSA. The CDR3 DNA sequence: TGTGCCAGCAGCCCAGGGGCAAATTCCGGGCATACGCAGTATTTT. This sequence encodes CASSPGANSGHTQYF.

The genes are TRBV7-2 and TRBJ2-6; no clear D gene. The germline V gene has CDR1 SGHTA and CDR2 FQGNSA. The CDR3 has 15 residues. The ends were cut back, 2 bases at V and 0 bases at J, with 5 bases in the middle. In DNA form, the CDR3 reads TGTGCCAGCAGCTTAAGCTTCTCTGGGGCCAACGTCCTGACTTTC. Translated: CASSLSFSGANVLTF. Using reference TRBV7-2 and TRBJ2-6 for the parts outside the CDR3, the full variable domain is GAGVSQSPSNKVTEKGKDVELRCDPISGHTALYWYRQSLGQGLEFLIYFQGNSAPDKSGLPSDRFSAERTGGSVSTLTIQRTQQEDSAVYLCASSLSFSGANVLTFGAGSRLTVL.

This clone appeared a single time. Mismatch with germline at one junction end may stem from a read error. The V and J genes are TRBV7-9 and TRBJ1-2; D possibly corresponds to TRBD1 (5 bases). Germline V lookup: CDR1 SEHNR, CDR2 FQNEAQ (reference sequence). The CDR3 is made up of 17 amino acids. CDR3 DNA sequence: TGTTCCAGCAGCCGTATGATTATGGAGACAGCAACCTATGGCTACACCTTC. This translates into CSSSRMIMETATYGYTF.

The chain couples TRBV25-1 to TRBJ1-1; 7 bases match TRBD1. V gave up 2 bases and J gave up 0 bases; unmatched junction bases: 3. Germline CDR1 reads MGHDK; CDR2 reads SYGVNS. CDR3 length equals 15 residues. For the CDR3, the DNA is TGTGCCAGCAGTGAAGAGAGGGGGCTGAACACTGAAGCTTTCTTT. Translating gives CASSEERGLNTEAFF.

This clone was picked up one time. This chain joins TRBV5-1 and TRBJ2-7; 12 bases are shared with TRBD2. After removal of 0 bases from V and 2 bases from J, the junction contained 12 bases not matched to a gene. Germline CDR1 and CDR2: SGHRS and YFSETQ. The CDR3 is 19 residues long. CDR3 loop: CASSLATAQLAGGPYEQYF. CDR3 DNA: TGCGCCAGCAGCTTGGCCACGGCCCAACTAGCGGGGGGCCCCTACGAGCAGTACTTC.

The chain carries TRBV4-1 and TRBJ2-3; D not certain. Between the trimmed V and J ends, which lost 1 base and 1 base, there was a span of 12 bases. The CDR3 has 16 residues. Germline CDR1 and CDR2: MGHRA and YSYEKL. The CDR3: CASSQGRIVGTDTQYF. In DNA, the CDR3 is TGCGCCAGCAGCCAAGGGAGAATAGTTGGCACAGATACGCAGTATTTT.